This T cell receptor beta chain emerged from a study of cytomegalovirus exposure and HLA in healthy donors. Vbeta (60) and Jbeta (13) primers were used in the PCR. The method was immunoSEQ multiplex PCR; TCRdb's version includes in-frame clones alone and lacks a portion of them. The data contain some 90,000 clones, 78% of them seen just once; the ten biggest clones take up approximately 3.3%. CDR1 is LNHDA, CDR2 SQIVND, per germline (reference sequence). V lost 3 bases and J lost 6, with 8 bases in between. The CDR3 spans 12 residues. What was sequenced was PBMCs. This sequence joins TRBV19 and TRBJ1-1; no definite D call. The receptor was isolated from a middle-aged woman in good health and CMV-seronegative. The DNA for the CDR3 is TGTGCCAGTAGTATCGGGATGGCTGAAGCTTTCTTT. This codes for CASSIGMAEAFF.